The 26 T cell receptor beta chains in this list originate from one sample, sequenced in a study of low-dose radiotherapy and immunotherapy resistance in tumors. TCR amplification ran approximately 20 PCR cycles using constant-region and V-primer adapter primers. Each CDR3 protein is one row after TCRdb ran MiXCR on the reads. The sample carries tens of thousands of distinct CDR3 sequences, roughly 10% recorded once. Indicated time point: before trial treatment. The starting material was PBMCs, obtained before treatment. The receptors were sampled from a female donor with ovarian cancer.

For this clonotype: With a far larger clone one base away, a read error is the likely cause. The chain joins TRBV10-3 to TRBJ2-1; 9 positions match TRBD1. Germline V gene sequence: CDR1 ENHRY, CDR2 SYGVKD. The CDR3 consists of 14 residues. With 6 bases clipped from V and 10 bases from J, the junction kept 10 bases outside the gene matches. CDR3 region: CAIRDRGLLHEQFF. For the CDR3, the DNA is TGTGCCATCAGGGACAGGGGCCTACTCCACGAGCAGTTCTTC.

This clonotype showed up just once. This is likely an artifact of a read error, given a far larger clone one base away. This rearrangement joins TRBV6-5 to TRBJ2-1; D is unresolved. The CDR3 spans 11 residues. The germline CDR1 and CDR2 sequences are MNHEY and SVGAGI. The V end was cut by 5 bases, the J end by 10 bases, with 9 bases between. The CDR3 sequence is CASSLEGEQFF. The CDR3 nucleotides are TGTGCCAGCAGTCTTGAAGGGGAGCAGTTCTTC.

The table lists this clonotype with many counts. V is TRBV28 and J is TRBJ1-1; the D gene is possibly TRBD1 (5 bases). Trimming removed 2 bases at V and 9 bases at J, with 10 bases between. Germline V CDR1 and CDR2: MDHEN, SYDVKM. This CDR3 has 12 amino acids. For the CDR3, the DNA is TGTGCCAGCAGTTTAGCAGGGCAGAAAGCTTTCTTT. Its protein is CASSLAGQKAFF.

The table lists this clonotype with many counts. This chain connects TRBV27 to TRBJ2-7; D perhaps matches TRBD2 (5 bases). In germline, CDR1 is MNHEY, CDR2 SMNVEV (reference sequence). The V end lost 11 bases, the J end lost 2 bases, and 19 bases lay between the germline ends. The CDR3 has 14 amino acids. The CDR3 DNA reads TGTGCCCGAACGGCCGGGAAGATCCCCTACGAGCAGTACTTC. This sequence encodes CARTAGKIPYEQYF.

This clonotype was detected ten times or more. The chain couples TRBV29-1 to TRBJ2-3; either TRBD1 or TRBD2 may fit D (6 bases each). The CDR3 loop spans 15 amino acids. The ends were cut back, 7 bases at V and 5 bases at J, with 22 bases in the middle. Per the germline V gene, CDR1 is SQVTM and CDR2 is ANQGSEA. The CDR3 is CSATSMGGRGDTQYF. CDR3 bases: TGCAGCGCCACCAGCATGGGGGGCCGCGGAGATACGCAGTATTTT.

Concerning this clonotype: A read error is likely here: a far larger clone is one base away. V is TRBV4-1 and J is TRBJ2-1; possibly TRBD1 or TRBD2 for D (5 bases each). Trimming shortened V by 4 bases and J by 10 bases, and 14 bases separated the two germline ends. CDR1 and CDR2 from the germline V gene are MGHRA and YSYEKL. The CDR3 is made up of 13 amino acids. The CDR3 spells CASSPGRTYEQFF. The CDR3, as DNA: TGCGCCAGCAGCCCGGGACGGACATACGAGCAGTTCTTC.

This clonotype was counted between two and nine times. The chain is built from TRBV9 and TRBJ2-3; 13 positions match TRBD2. The CDR3 is made up of 16 amino acids. Germline CDR1 and CDR2: SGDLS and YYNGEE. V trimming: 4 bases; J trimming: 4 bases; junction bases outside the gene matches: 6. DNA for the CDR3: TGTGCCAGCAGCCCTCAACTAGCGGGGGGGCCAGATACGCAGTATTTT. This sequence encodes CASSPQLAGGPDTQYF.

This clonotype was recorded a few times. The V gene is TRBV12-3 or TRBV12-4, the J gene TRBJ2-7, with D hard to call. The V end lost 1 base, the J end lost 0 bases, and 7 bases lay between the germline ends. This CDR3 has 14 amino acids. CDR3: CASSLDRYSYEQYF. Written as DNA, the CDR3 is TGTGCCAGCAGTTTAGACAGATACTCCTACGAGCAGTACTTC.

In its sample, this clonotype was seen many times. The chain is built from TRBV12-5 and TRBJ2-1, with unresolved D. The CDR3 sequence is 14 residues long. CDR1 and CDR2 (germline): LGHNT, FRNRAP. V was cut by 6 bases and J by 3 bases, with 12 bases left in between. The CDR3 nucleotides are TGTGCTAGTGGCGCGACCAACCACTACAATGAGCAGTTCTTC. It encodes CASGATNHYNEQFF.

This clonotype came up many times. The V call is TRBV7-2, the J call TRBJ2-7; 9 bases line up with TRBD1. Germline assignment: CDR1 SGHTA and CDR2 FQGNSA. The length of the CDR3 is 15 residues. V gave up 5 bases and J gave up 5 bases; unmatched junction bases: 10. The CDR3 region has the DNA TGTGCCAGCAGCCCAACTCGGGACAGGGCCCACGAGCAGTACTTC. This gives the protein CASSPTRDRAHEQYF.

The J gene is TRBJ1-1, the V gene TRBV5-1; no firm D call. The CDR3 consists of 13 residues. Trimming left V 7 bases short and J 2 bases short, with 12 bases between. Germline V CDR1 and CDR2: SGHRS, YFSETQ. Here the CDR3 reads CASGEGVNTEAFF. The CDR3 DNA reads TGCGCCAGCGGGGAGGGAGTTAACACTGAAGCTTTCTTT.

As to this clonotype: This likely stems from a read error, as it lies one base from a far larger clone. V is TRBV9 and J is TRBJ2-7; D gene ambiguous. The germline CDR1 and CDR2 sequences are SGDLS and YYNGEE. Trimming removed 0 bases from V and 7 bases from J, with 11 bases in between. This CDR3 is built from 13 residues. The CDR3 DNA reads as TGTGCCAGCAGCGTAGGGGCTGGGGATGAGCAGTACTTC. It encodes CASSVGAGDEQYF.

In this sample, this clonotype turned up many times. The V call is TRBV12-5, the J call TRBJ1-5; D not resolved. V was shortened by 1 base and J by 6 bases, with 4 bases between the two germline ends. Germline CDR1 reads LGHNT; CDR2 reads FRNRAP. There are 12 residues in the CDR3. The CDR3 DNA reads as TGTGCTAGTGGTTTGGATAGTCAGCCCCAGCATTTT. Translated, it gives CASGLDSQPQHF.

V is TRBV19 and J is TRBJ2-4; TRBD2 matches 8 bases. In germline, CDR1 is LNHDA, CDR2 SQIVND (reference sequence). V lost 6 bases, J lost 0 bases, and 4 bases stayed unmatched. The CDR3 has 15 residues. The CDR3 DNA reads as TGTGCCAGTAGCCGGGGGGGCCTAGCCAAAAACATTCAGTACTTC. Translated, it gives CASSRGGLAKNIQYF.

The chain employs TRBV5-1 and TRBJ2-1, with 8 bases lining up with TRBD2. With V trimmed by 3 bases and J by 7 bases, 12 bases remained unmatched. Germline V lookup: CDR1 SGHRS, CDR2 YFSETQ. The CDR3 runs to 16 residues. CDR3 protein: CASSYSGAGEGNEQFF. CDR3 DNA sequence: TGCGCCAGCAGCTATAGCGGGGCGGGCGAGGGAAATGAGCAGTTCTTC.

This clonotype was found once. The DNA is left out, because the CDR3 cannot be placed on it with certainty; the CDR3 is given as TCRdb lists it. The V gene is TRBV5-1, the J gene TRBJ2-2. The germline gives CDR1 SGHRS, CDR2 YFSETQ. The CDR3 is 15 residues long, counting both termini. The CDR3 loop reads CASSFLLITGELFFF.

This clonotype was seen at least ten times. V and J are TRBV5-1 and TRBJ2-1; TRBD1 agrees at 7 bases. CDR3 length: 15 amino acids. The V gene's germline CDR1 is SGHRS and CDR2 YFSETQ. The trim removed 4 bases at V and 4 bases at J, leaving 8 bases unmatched. Written as DNA, the CDR3 is TGCGCCAGCAGCCAAACAGGGGTCCCATACAATGAGCAGTTCTTC. Translated, it gives CASSQTGVPYNEQFF.

This clonotype was seen a handful of times. The chain employs TRBV20-1 and TRBJ2-2, with TRBD2 identical over 15 bases. The CDR3 length is 16 residues. Trimming removed 6 bases from V and 7 bases from J; junction bases left unmatched: 9. The germline V gene encodes CDR1 DFQATT and CDR2 SNEGSKA (reference sequence). CDR3 sequence reads: CSAHGTSGRPSGELFF. CDR3 bases: TGCAGTGCCCACGGGACTAGCGGGAGGCCGAGCGGGGAGCTGTTTTTT.

At least ten counts were recorded for this clonotype. The chain is built from TRBV5-1 and TRBJ1-1; D remains ambiguous. The CDR3 is 13 residues long. Germline CDR1 SGHRS, CDR2 YFSETQ. Trimming took off 6 bases at V and 0 bases at J, with 9 bases between the two ends. CDR3 in DNA: TGCGCCAGCAACCGGGAGTTGAACACTGAAGCTTTCTTT. Its translation: CASNRELNTEAFF.

At least ten counts were recorded for this clonotype. V is TRBV10-3 and J is TRBJ2-7, with D perhaps matching TRBD2 (6 bases). Trimming left V 5 bases short and J 0 bases short, with 8 bases between. This CDR3 has 13 amino acids. The germline V gene encodes CDR1 ENHRY and CDR2 SYGVKD. In nucleotides, the CDR3 is TGTGCCATCAGTACCGGGGGCTCCTACGAGCAGTACTTC. It yields the protein CAISTGGSYEQYF.

This clonotype was recorded many times. This chain joins TRBV12-3 or TRBV12-4 and TRBJ2-2; D is ambiguous. Trimming removed 6 bases from V and 0 bases from J, with 5 bases in between. The CDR3 sequence is 13 residues long. This CDR3 reads CASRTSNTGELFF. DNA of the CDR3: TGTGCCAGCAGGACATCGAACACCGGGGAGCTGTTTTTT.

This clonotype came up many times. V gene TRBV5-4 combines with J gene TRBJ2-3, with D perhaps TRBD1 (8 bases). This CDR3 spans 14 amino acids. The germline V gene encodes CDR1 SGHNT and CDR2 YYREEE (reference sequence). V was clipped by 10 bases and J by 3 bases, with 18 bases between them. CDR3 protein: CAQRDRRGTDTQYF. As DNA, the CDR3 is TGTGCCCAGCGGGACAGGAGAGGTACAGATACGCAGTATTTT. Filled out from reference TRBV5-4 and TRBJ2-3, the complete variable domain reads ETGVTQSPTHLIKTRGQQVTLRCSSQSGHNTVSWYQQALGQGPQFIFQYYREEENGRGNFPPRFSGLQFPNYSSELNVNALELDDSALYLCAQRDRRGTDTQYFGPGTRLTVL.

V and J are TRBV2 and TRBJ2-5; 10 positions agree with TRBD2. The CDR3 totals 15 residues. Trimming removed 6 bases from V and 5 bases from J; junction bases left unmatched: 9. Germline CDR1 and CDR2: SNHLY and FYNNEI. The CDR3 nucleotides read TGTGCCAGCAGACCCCGAACTAGCGGGGCGGAGACCCAGTACTTC. Translating it yields CASRPRTSGAETQYF.

The chain employs TRBV5-6 and TRBJ2-1, with 10 nucleotides matching TRBD2. J gave up 7 bases and V 4 bases, and 8 bases lay outside the gene matches. The CDR3 length is 15 residues. CDR1 and CDR2 (germline): SGHDT, YYEEEE. CDR3 region: CASSSTGLARNEQFF. CDR3 in DNA: TGTGCCAGCAGCAGCACGGGACTAGCGAGAAATGAGCAGTTCTTC.

This clonotype was found many times. This chain links TRBV28 with TRBJ1-1, with 9 bases matching TRBD1. The length of the CDR3 is 14 residues. Germline values: CDR1 MDHEN, CDR2 SYDVKM. J gave up 7 bases and V 7 bases, and 10 bases lay outside the gene matches. The CDR3 bases are TGTGCCAGCAAGACAGGGGGGCTGCTAGGTGAAGCTTTCTTT. It codes for CASKTGGLLGEAFF.

This clonotype was counted at least ten times. CDR3 sequence: CAWSGSRGETQYF. In nucleotides, the CDR3 is TGTGCCTGGAGCGGAAGCAGGGGAGAGACCCAGTACTTC. V is TRBV30 and J is TRBJ2-5, with D tentatively TRBD1 (6 bases). The CDR3 length is 13 residues. The V end was cut by 3 bases, the J end by 4 bases, with 12 bases between. Looked up from germline, CDR1 is GTSNPN and CDR2 is SVGIG (reference sequence). The variable domain in full, with the rest retrieved from reference TRBV30 and TRBJ2-5, is SQTIHQWPATLVQPVGSPLSLECTVEGTSNPNLYWYRQAAGRGLQLLFYSVGIGQISSEVPQNLSASRPQDRQFILSSKKLLLSDSGFYLCAWSGSRGETQYFGPGTRLLVL.